This T cell receptor (beta chain) emerged from a study of blood T cell repertoires in COVID-19. About the research overall: Both acute and convalescent COVID-19 samples were obtained from the United States, Italy and Spain. Nucleic acid was either cDNA or gDNA, and it came from T cells, B-cell-depleted T cells, or PBMCs.

The CDR3 runs 14 residues. Germline V gene data show CDR1 as MNHEY and CDR2 as SMNVEV (reference sequence). With V trimmed by 3 bases and J by 6 bases, 6 bases remained unmatched. Seattle's enrolled individuals joined amid active infection and were then monitored longitudinally. Methods used by the authors: Reference gene primer amplification gave estimated nucleated cell counts. Method: immunoSEQ multiplex PCR; TCRdb's copy keeps in-frame clones and lacks some. From that table come the V and J calls and clone size; the DNA was used to work out D and trimming. The table includes fewer than 200,000 clones, roughly 79% detected once. This clone appeared a single time.

The chain has TRBV27 and TRBJ2-7, with 9 bases fitting TRBD1. The receptor comes from a woman in her thirties or forties with COVID-19, enrolled during active disease. Material: peripheral blood. The CDR3 is CASSFGQGPGEQYF. CDR3 sequence (DNA): TGTGCCAGCAGTTTCGGACAGGGGCCGGGCGAGCAGTACTTC.